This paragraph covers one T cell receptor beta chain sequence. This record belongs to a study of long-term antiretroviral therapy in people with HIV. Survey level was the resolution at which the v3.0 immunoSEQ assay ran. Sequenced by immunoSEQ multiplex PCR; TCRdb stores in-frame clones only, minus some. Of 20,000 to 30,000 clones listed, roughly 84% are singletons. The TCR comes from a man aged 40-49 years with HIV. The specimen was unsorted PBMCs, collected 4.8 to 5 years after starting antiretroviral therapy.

CDR3 nucleotides: TGTGCCAGCAGCTTAGGACAGAACACTGAAGCTTTCTTT. As protein: CASSLGQNTEAFF. The V call is TRBV7-2, the J call TRBJ1-1; D not resolved. With 1 base removed from V and 1 base from J, the gap between germline ends came to 4 bases. CDR3 length: 13 amino acids. Germline values: CDR1 SGHTA, CDR2 FQGNSA.